This T cell receptor (beta chain) derives from a study of T cells in Graves' hyperthyroidism and ophthalmopathy. Points from the study as a whole: Before onset, ophthalmopathy was predicted by the model a median approximately 6.6 months earlier.

The patients, who ranged from 18 to 65 in age, presented with newly diagnosed hyperthyroidism lasting under 2 months. Turning to this clonotype: Its matching antigen is unknown.

The CDR3 totals 14 residues. Germline CDR1 and CDR2: PRHDT and FYEKMQ (reference sequence). V was trimmed by 2 bases and J by 8 bases, leaving 10 bases between them. RNA transcripts yielded amplified TCR beta CDR3 regions. With the HTBI primer set, the TCR CDR3 went through a first round of RT-PCR. TCRdb reanalysed the multiplex PCR reads using MiXCR and keeps one entry per CDR3 protein. The table records about 560,000 distinct CDR3 sequences, roughly a sixth of them present only once. The chain joins TRBV13 to TRBJ1-6; D gene unclear. This TCR came from a young woman with Graves' hyperthyroidism. The source material was blood. CDR3 DNA sequence: TGTGCCAGCAGCTTAAGGGTTTACGATTCACCCCTCCACTTT. This translates into CASSLRVYDSPLHF.